This T cell receptor (beta chain) was found in a study of PD-L1 blockade in urothelial cancer. The CDR3 has 15 residues. Germline V gene lookup returns CDR1 SNHLY and CDR2 FYNNEI. Trimming cost V 3 bases and J 5 bases, with 16 bases left between them. The protocol was immunoSEQ multiplex PCR, while the TCRdb copy is restricted to in-frame clones and leaves out a portion. The sample shows just under 40,000 clones, around 89% of them seen only once. The chain joins TRBV2 to TRBJ2-5; D might be TRBD2 (7 bases). The origin of this receptor is a man aged 55 to 70 with urothelial cancer. The input for sequencing was PBMCs, taken around atezolizumab (anti-PD-L1) treatment. For the CDR3, the DNA is TGTGCCAGCAGTGATACGCTTGGGAGGGGGGAGACCCAGTACTTC. It is translated as CASSDTLGRGETQYF.